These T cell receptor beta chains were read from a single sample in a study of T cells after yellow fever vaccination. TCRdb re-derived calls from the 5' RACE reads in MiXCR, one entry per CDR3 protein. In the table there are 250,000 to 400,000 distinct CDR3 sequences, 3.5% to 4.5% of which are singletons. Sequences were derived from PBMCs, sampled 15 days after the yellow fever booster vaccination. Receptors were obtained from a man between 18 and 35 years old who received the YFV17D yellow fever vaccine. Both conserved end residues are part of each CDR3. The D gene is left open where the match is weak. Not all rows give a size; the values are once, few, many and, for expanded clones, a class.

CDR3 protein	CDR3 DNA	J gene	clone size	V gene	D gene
CASSSGTGNNQPQHF	TGTGCCAGCAGTTCGGGGACAGGGAACAATCAGCCCCAGCATTTT	TRBJ1-5	few	TRBV6-5	TRBD1
CATSVGVGDTDTQYF	TGTGCCACCAGTGTGGGGGTCGGCGACACAGATACGCAGTATTTT	TRBJ2-3	.	TRBV24-1	.
CASSLDNQPQHF	TGTGCCAGCAGTCTCGACAATCAGCCCCAGCATTTT	TRBJ1-5	many	TRBV12-3/TRBV12-4	.
CATSDGGLETEAFF	TGTGCCACCAGTGACGGGGGGCTAGAGACTGAAGCTTTCTTT	TRBJ1-1	few	TRBV24-1	.
CASRPRPGGGETQYF	TGTGCCAGCAGGCCTCGTCCGGGGGGCGGAGAGACCCAGTACTTC	TRBJ2-5	many	TRBV6-5	.
CSAPWSGEQFF	TGCAGTGCCCCCTGGAGCGGTGAGCAGTTCTTC	TRBJ2-1	many	TRBV20-1	.
CASGGASTDTQYF	TGCGCCAGCGGAGGGGCCAGCACAGATACGCAGTATTTT	TRBJ2-3	many	TRBV5-1	.
CASNGPPDYTF	TGTGCCAGCAACGGGCCCCCGGACTACACCTTC	TRBJ1-2	.	TRBV2	.
CATSVAGEQFF	TGTGCCACCAGTGTTGCGGGTGAGCAGTTCTTC	TRBJ2-1	few	TRBV15	.
CASSPPGSSIAKNIQYF	TGTGCCAGCAGTCCACCCGGCAGTTCTATAGCCAAAAACATTCAGTACTTC	TRBJ2-4	many	TRBV28	.
CASSQDKDSGNTIYF	TGTGCCAGCAGCCAAGACAAGGACTCTGGAAACACCATATATTTT	TRBJ1-3	many	TRBV4-2	.
CASKSGGAKDTQYF	TGTGCCAGCAAGAGCGGGGGGGCCAAAGATACGCAGTATTTT	TRBJ2-3	few	TRBV2	TRBD2
CASSQDWGQGRGYGYTF	TGTGCCAGCAGCCAAGACTGGGGACAGGGAAGGGGCTATGGCTACACCTTC	TRBJ1-2	.	TRBV4-2	TRBD1
CASSISGGGAVRVTDTQYF	TGTGCCAGTAGTATATCTGGCGGGGGGGCCGTTCGGGTCACAGATACGCAGTATTTT	TRBJ2-3	.	TRBV19	TRBD2
CASSVGTTYEQYF	TGCGCCAGCAGCGTGGGGACAACCTACGAGCAGTACTTC	TRBJ2-7	many	TRBV5-1	.
CASSGDRGYNSPLHF	TGTGCCAGCAGCGGGGACAGAGGCTATAATTCACCCCTCCACTTT	TRBJ1-6	few	TRBV11-2	TRBD1
CASSQGVALVNTEAFF	TGCGCCAGCAGCCAAGGAGTTGCCCTCGTGAACACTGAAGCTTTCTTT	TRBJ1-1	.	TRBV4-1	.